Sequencing of this T cell receptor beta chain was carried out in a study of cytomegalovirus exposure and HLA in healthy donors. Whole-study findings and limits: Investigators reported 164 TCR beta chains as tied to cytomegalovirus. The majority of CMV-associated TCR beta chains were reported as apparently HLA-restricted in a later analysis.

The PCR employed 60 Vbeta primers together with 13 Jbeta primers. The protocol was immunoSEQ multiplex PCR, while the TCRdb copy is restricted to in-frame clones and leaves out a portion. Of 95,000 to 110,000 clones in the sample, around four fifths were seen once. Germline assignment: CDR1 ENHRY and CDR2 SYGVKD. The CDR3 contains 14 residues. The V gene lost 6 bases and the J gene lost 1 base, with 12 bases spanning the gap. A note on this clone: Its target is not known.

Though nominally healthy at sampling, donors likely had unrecorded immune exposures. V gene TRBV10-3 combines with J gene TRBJ1-2; D perhaps matches TRBD1 (5 bases). The source of this sequence is a woman in her forties in good health and CMV-seronegative. The sample was PBMCs. In DNA, the CDR3 is TGTGCCATCAGACCCTTCCAGGGTAACTATGGCTACACCTTC. Protein sequence: CAIRPFQGNYGYTF.